This TCR beta chain derives from a study of cytomegalovirus exposure and HLA in healthy donors. PCR was performed using 60 Vbeta and 13 Jbeta primers. This table comes from immunoSEQ multiplex PCR, and its TCRdb copy is limited to in-frame clones, with some not included. The sample lists about 130,000 clones, around four fifths seen once, with 5% to 5.5% in the top ten. This clone was detected a few times. V shed 3 bases and J shed 1 base, with 13 bases lying between them. Germline CDR1 is LGHNA and CDR2 is YNFKEQ. The CDR3 consists of 16 residues. The chain recombines TRBV4-2 with TRBJ1-3; D is possibly TRBD1 (6 bases). The origin of this receptor is a man aged 25 to 40 in good health and CMV-seronegative. The source material was PBMCs. The CDR3 here is CASSHLRGGSGNTIYF. As DNA, the CDR3 is TGTGCCAGCAGCCATTTAAGGGGGGGTTCTGGAAACACCATATATTTT.